The present TCR beta chain was sequenced within a study of CD8 T cells in Susac syndrome (dated by TCRdb to between 2018 and 2021). In terms of the full investigation: Whether CD8+ T cell activation and differentiation in Susac syndrome was antigen driven was tested using repertoire sequencing. Results the study describes overall, beyond this receptor: The study acknowledged that relatively few individuals were included in the TCR sequencing and HLA analysis.

Peripheral blood CD8+ and CD4+ T cells from healthy donors, Susac syndrome patients and multiple sclerosis patients were profiled using high-throughput TCR beta sequencing. Healthy donors were included as age- and sex-matched controls. CD8+ TEMRA cells were enriched by FACS, while bulk CD8+ and CD4+ T cells were purified by magnetic negative isolation. Blood was drawn into EDTA tubes, processed within 24 hours, and PBMCs were isolated by density gradient centrifugation. PBMCs destined for TCR sequencing were cryopreserved in liquid nitrogen and later thawed in a 37 °C water bath. Purity of sorted or isolated CD4+, CD8+ and CD8+ TEMRA cells was at least 90%. RNA was extracted using the RNeasy kit, and roughly 0.45 to 1 microgram was reverse transcribed with random hexamers. The immunoSEQ multiplex PCR assay, covering 54 Vbeta and 13 Jbeta segments, was used to amplify TCR beta CDR3 regions. Bias from PCR amplification was corrected by using a synthetic template baseline for primer optimization and for computational correction. Turning to the authors' computational methods: Only productive sequences were kept, with reads annotated to V, D and J genes according to IMGT and analyzed in immunoSEQ Analyzer. Clonality was computed as one minus Shannon entropy normalized by log2 of the number of productive unique sequences. For each patient and control, public and private clones were evaluated within the 100 most prevalent clones. A clone was defined as Susac-specific if it was absent from the healthy and MS cohorts, from more than 850 published viral clones and from other ImmuneACCESS disease sequences. TCRdb reprocessing: public reads trimmed at Q25 with fastp, clones called with MiXCR, in-frame beta chains kept. Rows are unified per CDR3 protein, each entry keeping the most common DNA and genes. The V and J calls, along with clone size, are taken from TCRdb and not from the paper's own processing. The sample profile shows roughly 180,000 distinct CDR3 sequences; more than 90% of them were found once. The ten largest clones capture roughly 0.14% of the sample.

This clonotype was counted between two and nine times. Its cognate antigen has yet to be identified. Base qualities are not recorded, but no much larger clone differs from it by a single base. CDR1 and CDR2, looked up from the germline V gene, are SQVTM and ANQGSEA. The CDR3 spans 14 residues, from the cysteine through the phenylalanine. The kept DNA is CDR3 alone, 42 bases in frame from the first base. V is cut by 2 bases and J by 14 bases, and the space between the germline ends is 22 bases. The chain is made from TRBV29-1 and TRBJ2-1; the D call is possibly TRBD1 or TRBD2, each sharing 5 bases. The material sequenced was CD4+ T cells from PBMCs. The clonotype originates from a human donor in good health. CDR3 sequence: CSVEKAAQGGWKFF. The nucleotide sequence reads TGCAGCGTTGAAAAGGCGGCCCAGGGCGGGTGGAAGTTCTTC.